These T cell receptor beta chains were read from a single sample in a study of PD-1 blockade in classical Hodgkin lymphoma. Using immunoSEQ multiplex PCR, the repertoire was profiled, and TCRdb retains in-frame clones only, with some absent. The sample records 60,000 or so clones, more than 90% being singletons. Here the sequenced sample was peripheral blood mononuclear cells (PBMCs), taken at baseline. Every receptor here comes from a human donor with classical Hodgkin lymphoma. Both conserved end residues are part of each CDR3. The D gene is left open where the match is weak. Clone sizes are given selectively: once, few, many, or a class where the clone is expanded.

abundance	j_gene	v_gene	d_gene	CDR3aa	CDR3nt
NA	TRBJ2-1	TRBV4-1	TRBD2	CASSQDNLLAGGVEQFF	TGCGCCAGCAGCCAAGATAATCTCCTAGCGGGAGGAGTTGAGCAGTTCTTC
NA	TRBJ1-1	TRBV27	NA	CASGQGLLNTEAFF	TGTGCCAGCGGCCAGGGACTTCTGAACACTGAAGCTTTCTTT
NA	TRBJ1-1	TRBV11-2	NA	CASSLVGLNTEAFF	TGTGCCAGCAGCTTGGTGGGTCTGAACACTGAAGCTTTCTTT
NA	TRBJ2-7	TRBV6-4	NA	CAAVTRPNLSPYEQYF	TGTGCAGCAGTGACTCGACCGAACCTATCCCCCTACGAGCAGTACTTC
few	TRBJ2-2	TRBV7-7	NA	CASSHGQNTGELFF	TGTGCTAGCAGCCACGGACAGAACACCGGGGAGCTGTTTTTT
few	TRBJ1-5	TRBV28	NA	CASERGWGSNQPQHF	TGTGCCAGCGAAAGAGGATGGGGTAGCAATCAGCCCCAGCATTTT
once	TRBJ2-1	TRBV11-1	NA	CASSPDPGGDEQFF	TGTGCCAGCAGCCCCGACCCAGGAGGCGATGAGCAGTTCTTC
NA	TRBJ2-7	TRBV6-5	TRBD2	CASSRTSGSINEQYF	TGTGCCAGCAGCCGGACTAGCGGGAGTATCAACGAGCAGTACTTC
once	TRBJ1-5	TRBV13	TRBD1	CASSLIGTGNQPQHF	TGTGCCAGCAGCTTAATCGGGACAGGTAATCAGCCCCAGCATTTT
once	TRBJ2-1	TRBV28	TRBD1	CASSLDRAAYNEQFF	TGTGCCAGCAGTTTAGACAGGGCGGCCTACAATGAGCAGTTCTTC
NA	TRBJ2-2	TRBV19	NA	CASSPLISAGELFF	TGTGCCAGTAGTCCCCTAATCTCCGCCGGGGAGCTGTTTTTT
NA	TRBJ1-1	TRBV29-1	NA	CSGRENTEAFF	TGCAGCGGGAGAGAAAACACTGAAGCTTTCTTT
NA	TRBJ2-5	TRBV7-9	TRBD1	CASSFRDRGETQYF	TGTGCCAGCAGTTTCCGGGACAGGGGTGAGACCCAGTACTTC
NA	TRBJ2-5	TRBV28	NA	CASSFLGAGEETQYF	TGTGCCAGCAGTTTCCTTGGGGCAGGGGAAGAGACCCAGTACTTC
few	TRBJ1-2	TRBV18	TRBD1	CASSPTGAYGYTF	TGTGCCAGCTCACCGACAGGGGCCTATGGCTACACCTTC
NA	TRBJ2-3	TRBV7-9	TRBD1	CASTETGVDTQYF	TGTGCCAGCACCGAGACAGGGGTAGATACGCAGTATTTT
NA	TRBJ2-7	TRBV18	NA	CASSPRAAYEQYF	TGTGCCAGCTCACCCAGGGCGGCCTACGAGCAGTACTTC
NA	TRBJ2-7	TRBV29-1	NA	CSVARAFNEQYF	TGCAGCGTTGCCAGGGCCTTCAATGAGCAGTACTTC
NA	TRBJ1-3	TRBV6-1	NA	CASSERQEARF	TGTGCCAGCAGTGAACGACAGGAGGCCCGTTTT
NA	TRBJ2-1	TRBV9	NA	CASSVGGGSYNEQFF	TGTGCCAGCAGCGTAGGAGGGGGCTCCTACAATGAGCAGTTCTTC
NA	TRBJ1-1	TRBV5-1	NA	CASSLAWTSLGTEAFF	TGCGCCAGCAGCTTGGCCTGGACATCTCTGGGCACTGAAGCTTTCTTT
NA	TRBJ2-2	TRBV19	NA	CASTIYPPGRNTGELFF	TGTGCCAGTACCATATATCCCCCCGGAAGGAACACCGGGGAGCTGTTTTTT
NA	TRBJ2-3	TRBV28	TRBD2	CASSLVAGGLTDTQYF	TGTGCCAGCAGTCTCGTAGCGGGGGGGCTCACAGATACGCAGTATTTT
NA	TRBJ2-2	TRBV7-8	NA	CASSLVGGPGELFF	TGTGCCAGCAGCTTAGTAGGGGGGCCCGGGGAGCTGTTTTTT
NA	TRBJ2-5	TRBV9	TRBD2	CASSVVGTSGSSETQYF	TGTGCCAGCAGCGTAGTGGGGACTAGCGGGAGTTCAGAGACCCAGTACTTC
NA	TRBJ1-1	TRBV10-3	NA	CAIGPGGSTEAFF	TGTGCCATCGGGCCCGGGGGGAGCACTGAAGCTTTCTTT
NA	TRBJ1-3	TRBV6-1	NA	CASTPAPTSGNTIYF	TGTGCCAGCACCCCGGCTCCGACCTCTGGAAACACCATATATTTT
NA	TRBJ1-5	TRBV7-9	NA	CASSFGGDSQPQHF	TGTGCCAGCAGCTTCGGCGGGGATAGCCAGCCCCAGCATTTT
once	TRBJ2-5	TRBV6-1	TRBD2	CASSEAGRGAQETQYF	TGTGCCAGCAGTGAAGCCGGGCGGGGGGCCCAAGAGACCCAGTACTTC
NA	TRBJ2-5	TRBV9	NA	CASSVGGFGQETQYF	TGTGCCAGCAGCGTAGGGGGGTTTGGACAAGAGACCCAGTACTTC